This T cell receptor (beta chain) emerged from a study of control samples from healthy donors and cancer patients. The CDR3 contains 14 residues. Looked up from germline, CDR1 is WSHSY and CDR2 is SAAADI. With 6 bases clipped from V and 2 bases from J, the junction kept 6 bases outside the gene matches. Assay used: immunoSEQ multiplex PCR; TCRdb lists only in-frame clones, some missing. The top ten hold 17% of the sample, which has 80,000 or so clones, 91% seen once. The sequenced material came from blood. The receptor was isolated from a man over 45 in good health. This rearrangement joins TRBV10-2 to TRBJ1-1; TRBD1 aligns across 7 bases. CDR3 residues: CASRGQWINTEAFF. CDR3 coding DNA: TGCGCCAGCAGGGGACAGTGGATCAACACTGAAGCTTTCTTT.